The entry below describes one TCR beta chain. Sequencing used immunoSEQ multiplex PCR; TCRdb keeps in-frame clones, though not all of them. The table lists approximately 160,000 clones, approximately 81% of them singletons. The data stem from a study of blood T cell repertoires in COVID-19. The overall study: Samples taken during acute and convalescent COVID-19 were collected in the United States, Italy and Spain.

V lost 4 bases to trimming and J lost 0 bases; unmatched junction nucleotides: 4. This CDR3 has 15 amino acids. Germline V gene lookup returns CDR1 SGHAT and CDR2 FQNNGV. Source material: peripheral blood. The rearrangement links TRBV11-2 to TRBJ2-7, with TRBD2 matching 9 bases. This receptor was identified in a young man with active or convalescent COVID-19. CDR3 in DNA: TGTGCCAGCAGCTACTTTAGCGGGAGCTCCTACGAGCAGTACTTC. Protein sequence: CASSYFSGSSYEQYF.